These 15 T cell receptor beta chains originate from one sample sequenced in a study of T-cell reconstitution after alpha-beta-depleted transplantation in children. Library preparation (for TCRbeta) was performed with unique molecular identifiers. MiXCR, run by TCRdb on the PCR reads, gives a single entry per CDR3 protein. The sample lists around 100,000 distinct CDR3 sequences; 7.5% to 9% were seen once. This specimen consisted of PBMCs, obtained before TCRalphabeta/CD19-depleted stem cell transplant. Receptors were obtained from a boy between 2 and 15 years old with acute lymphoblastic leukemia, due to receive a stem cell transplant.

This clonotype came up many times. The rearrangement links TRBV6-1 to TRBJ1-1, with a possible D match to TRBD1 (6 bases). Trimming took off 7 bases at V and 6 bases at J, with 21 bases between the two ends. This CDR3 has 15 residues. Per the germline V gene, CDR1 is MNHNS and CDR2 is SASEGT. The CDR3 sequence is CASTPTGQGGSEAFF. The CDR3 DNA reads TGTGCCAGCACCCCCACAGGACAAGGGGGTTCTGAAGCTTTCTTT.

The J gene is TRBJ1-5, the V gene TRBV18, with TRBD1 identical over 9 bases. The V and J ends lost 4 bases and 1 base, in that order; junction bases with no gene match: 5. Germline V CDR1 and CDR2: KGHSH, LQKENI. The CDR3 extends over 16 amino acids. For the CDR3, the DNA is TGTGCCAGCTCACAAGGACAGGGGCGAAGCAATCAGCCCCAGCATTTT. Protein sequence: CASSQGQGRSNQPQHF.

This clonotype was recorded a few times. The chain links TRBV7-2 to TRBJ1-2; D is perhaps TRBD1 (5 bases). Trimming removed 5 bases from V and 7 bases from J, with 11 bases in between. Germline V gene data show CDR1 as SGHTA and CDR2 as FQGNSA. The CDR3 covers 12 residues. The CDR3 spells CASSHLTGGYTF. The CDR3, as DNA: TGTGCCAGCAGCCACCTAACAGGTGGCTACACCTTC.

This rearrangement joins TRBV20-1 to TRBJ2-3, with TRBD2 matching 9 bases. The J segment lost 9 bases and the V segment lost 6 bases, leaving 10 bases of the junction unmatched. CDR3 size: 13 residues. CDR1 DFQATT and CDR2 SNEGSKA come from the germline V gene (reference sequence). The CDR3 sequence: CSAAVAGAGTQYF. The DNA of the CDR3 is TGCAGTGCCGCGGTAGCGGGGGCAGGAACGCAGTATTTT.

CDR3 in amino acids: CASSYPGGTGGNTEAFF. For the CDR3, the DNA is TGTGCCAGCAGTTACCCGGGGGGGACAGGGGGGAACACTGAAGCTTTCTTT. The chain recombines TRBV6-5 with TRBJ1-1, with TRBD1 matching over 11 bases. The CDR3 has 17 amino acids. With V trimmed by 2 bases and J by 1 base, 6 bases remained unmatched. Germline CDR1 is MNHEY and CDR2 is SVGAGI.

This clonotype was seen only once. The V and J genes are TRBV11-1 and TRBJ1-4; TRBD1 matches at 7 bases. CDR1 and CDR2 (germline): SGHAT, FQDESV (reference sequence). Losses at the gene ends were 2 bases for V and 0 bases for J; bases not matched to a gene: 3. This CDR3 spans 16 amino acids. Here the CDR3 reads CASSLRGTATNEKLFF. The CDR3 bases are TGTGCCAGCAGCTTAAGGGGGACAGCAACTAATGAAAAACTGTTTTTT.

V is TRBV12-3 or TRBV12-4 and J is TRBJ1-3, with unresolved D. The CDR3 is 13 amino acids. The V gene lost 2 bases and the J gene lost 6 bases, with 8 bases spanning the gap. CDR3 sequence (DNA): TGTGCCAGCAGTTTAACTCTGGAAAACACCATATATTTT. It codes for CASSLTLENTIYF.

This clonotype appeared a few times. The chain joins TRBV15 to TRBJ1-2; D gene unclear. Germline lookup yields CDR1 LNHNV and CDR2 YYDKDF (reference sequence). V was clipped by 0 bases and J by 3 bases, with 8 bases between them. The CDR3 has 14 amino acids. This chain's CDR3 is CATSRDLMDYGYTF. The CDR3 DNA follows: TGTGCCACCAGCAGAGATCTCATGGACTATGGCTACACCTTC. The variable domain in full, with the rest retrieved from reference TRBV15 and TRBJ1-2, is DAMVIQNPRYQVTQFGKPVTLSCSQTLNHNVMYWYQQKSSQAPKLLFHYYDKDFNNEADTPDNFQSRRPNTSFCFLDIRSPGLGDTAMYLCATSRDLMDYGYTFGSGTRLTVV.

This clonotype was seen at least ten times. J is TRBJ2-1 and V is TRBV25-1; D unclear. Trimming took off 1 base at V and 5 bases at J, with 3 bases between the two ends. CDR3 length equals 12 residues. The germline V gene has CDR1 MGHDK and CDR2 SYGVNS. The CDR3 DNA reads as TGTGCCAGCAGTGAATGGGACAATGAGCAGTTCTTC. It translates to CASSEWDNEQFF.

This clonotype has at least ten counts. This chain uses TRBV20-1 with TRBJ1-2; D is perhaps TRBD1 (5 bases). The CDR3 is made up of 14 amino acids. Germline CDR1 DFQATT, CDR2 SNEGSKA (reference sequence). V lost 6 bases and J 1 base, leaving 15 bases between the germline ends. The CDR3 DNA follows: TGCAGTGCCTCAGGGCGGGATTTTAACTATGGCTACACCTTC. This gives the protein CSASGRDFNYGYTF.

This clonotype was seen more than once but under ten times. The gene calls are TRBV19 and TRBJ2-1; no definite D call. The V gene lost 6 bases and the J gene lost 7 bases, with 10 bases spanning the gap. This CDR3 spans 12 amino acids. CDR1 and CDR2 from the germline V gene are LNHDA and SQIVND (reference sequence). The CDR3 reads CASSTRWNEQFF. CDR3 coding DNA: TGTGCCAGTAGCACCCGTTGGAATGAGCAGTTCTTC.

This clonotype came up many times. The rearrangement joins TRBV20-1 to TRBJ2-5; 7 bases are a match to TRBD2. The trim removed 1 base at V and 7 bases at J, leaving 15 bases unmatched. Germline V gene data show CDR1 as DFQATT and CDR2 as SNEGSKA (reference sequence). CDR3 size: 16 residues. Here the CDR3 DNA reads TGCAGTGCTAGAGCGGCCGGGGGAGGGCGCATTGGGACCCAGTACTTC. Its translation is CSARAAGGGRIGTQYF.

Note on this clonotype: A much more abundant neighbour one base away suggests this may be a read error. This rearrangement joins TRBV19 to TRBJ2-3; no clear D. Germline V gene lookup returns CDR1 LNHDA and CDR2 SQIVND (reference sequence). This CDR3 region has 13 residues. This chain's CDR3 is CATFGQNTYTQYF. Written as DNA, the CDR3 is TGTGCCACCTTCGGGCAGAACACATATACGCAGTATTTT.

The chain carries TRBV29-1 and TRBJ1-2; D is uncertain. V lost 0 bases and J 2 bases, leaving 10 bases between the germline ends. This CDR3 has 14 amino acids. The germline gives CDR1 SQVTM, CDR2 ANQGSEA. The CDR3 spells CSVEEVDLNYGYTF. CDR3 bases: TGCAGCGTTGAAGAAGTGGATCTAAACTATGGCTACACCTTC.

This clonotype was seen a handful of times. V is TRBV5-1 and J is TRBJ1-4, with 7 bases identical to TRBD1. There are 16 residues in the CDR3. CDR1 SGHRS and CDR2 YFSETQ come from the germline V gene. The V segment lost 4 bases and the J segment 3 bases; nucleotides outside the gene matches: 9. The CDR3 sequence is CASSTGARRANEKLFF. Here the CDR3 DNA reads TGCGCCAGCAGCACAGGGGCCCGGCGGGCTAATGAAAAACTGTTTTTT.